This TCR beta chain derives from a study of early T cells in non-severe SARS-CoV-2 infection. TCRdb itself ran the 5' RACE reads through MiXCR, one entry per CDR3 protein. Here the sample spans 50,000 or so distinct CDR3 sequences, about 4.6% being singletons. The V end lost 0 bases, the J end lost 2 bases, and 12 bases lay between the germline ends. The germline V gene has CDR1 SGHTS and CDR2 YDEGEE. The CDR3 is 15 amino acids. The table lists this clonotype with a few counts. The sample taken for sequencing was whole blood. The sequence was obtained from an adult who was a healthcare worker with PCR-confirmed SARS-CoV-2 infection or an uninfected control (not recorded which). The gene calls are TRBV5-8 and TRBJ2-7; D gene unclear. DNA of the CDR3: TGTGCCAGCAGCTTGGTCTCCCCCCGAACCTACGAGCAGTACTTC. Translated: CASSLVSPRTYEQYF.